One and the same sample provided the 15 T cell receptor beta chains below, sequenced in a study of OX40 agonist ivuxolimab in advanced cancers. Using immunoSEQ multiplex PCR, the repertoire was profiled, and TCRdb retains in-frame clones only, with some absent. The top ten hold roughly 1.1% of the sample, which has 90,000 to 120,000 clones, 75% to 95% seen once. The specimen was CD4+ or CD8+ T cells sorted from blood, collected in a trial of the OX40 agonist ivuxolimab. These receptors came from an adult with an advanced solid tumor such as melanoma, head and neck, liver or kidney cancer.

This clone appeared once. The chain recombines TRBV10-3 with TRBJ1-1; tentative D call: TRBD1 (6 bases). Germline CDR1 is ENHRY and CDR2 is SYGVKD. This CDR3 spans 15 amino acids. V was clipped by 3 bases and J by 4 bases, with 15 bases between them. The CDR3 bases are TGTGCCATCAGTGACCTTAACAGGGTTGCCACTGAAGCTTTCTTT. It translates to CAISDLNRVATEAFF.

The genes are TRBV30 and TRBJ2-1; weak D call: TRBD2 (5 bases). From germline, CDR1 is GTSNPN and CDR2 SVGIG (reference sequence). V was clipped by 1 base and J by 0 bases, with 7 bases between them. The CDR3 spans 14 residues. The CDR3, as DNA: TGTGCCTGGAGTGCTGGGAGCTCCTACAATGAGCAGTTCTTC. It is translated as CAWSAGSSYNEQFF.

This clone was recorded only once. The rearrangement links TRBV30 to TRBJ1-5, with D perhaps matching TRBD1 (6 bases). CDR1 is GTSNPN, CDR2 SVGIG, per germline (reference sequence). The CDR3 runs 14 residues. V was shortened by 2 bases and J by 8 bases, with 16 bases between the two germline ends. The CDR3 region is CAWSPTGGPEPQHF. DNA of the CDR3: TGTGCCTGGAGTCCTACGGGGGGGCCGGAGCCCCAGCATTTT.

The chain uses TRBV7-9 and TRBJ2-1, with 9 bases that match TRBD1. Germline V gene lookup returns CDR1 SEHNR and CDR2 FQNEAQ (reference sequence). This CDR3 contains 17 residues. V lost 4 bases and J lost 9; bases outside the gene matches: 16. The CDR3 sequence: CASSSPAWGQGSFEQFF. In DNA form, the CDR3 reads TGTGCCAGCAGCTCTCCCGCTTGGGGACAGGGAAGCTTTGAGCAGTTCTTC. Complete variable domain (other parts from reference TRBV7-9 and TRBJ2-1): DTGVSQNPRHKITKRGQNVTFRCDPISEHNRLYWYRQTLGQGPEFLTYFQNEAQLEKSRLLSDRFSAERPKGSFSTLEIQRTEQGDSAMYLCASSSPAWGQGSFEQFFGPGTRLTVL.

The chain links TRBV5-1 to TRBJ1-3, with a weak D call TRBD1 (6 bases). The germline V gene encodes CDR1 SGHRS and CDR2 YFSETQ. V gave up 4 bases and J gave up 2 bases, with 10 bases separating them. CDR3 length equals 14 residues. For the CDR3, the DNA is TGCGCCAGCAGCGCCCAGGGGCCTGGAAACACCATATATTTT. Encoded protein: CASSAQGPGNTIYF.

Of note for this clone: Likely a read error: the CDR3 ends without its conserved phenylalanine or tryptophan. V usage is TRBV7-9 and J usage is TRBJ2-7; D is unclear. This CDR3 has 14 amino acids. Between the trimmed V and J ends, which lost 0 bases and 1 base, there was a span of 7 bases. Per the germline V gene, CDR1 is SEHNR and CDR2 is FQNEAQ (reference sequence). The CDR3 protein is CASSLADGSYEQYL. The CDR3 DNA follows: TGTGCCAGCAGCTTAGCTGATGGGTCCTACGAGCAGTACCTC.

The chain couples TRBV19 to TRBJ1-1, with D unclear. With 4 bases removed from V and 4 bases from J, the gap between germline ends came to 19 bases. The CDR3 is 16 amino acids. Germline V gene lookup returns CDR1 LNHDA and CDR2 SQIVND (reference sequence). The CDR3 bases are TGTGCCAGTAGTACGGGAGCCGGGATATATTTCACTGAAGCTTTCTTT. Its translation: CASSTGAGIYFTEAFF.

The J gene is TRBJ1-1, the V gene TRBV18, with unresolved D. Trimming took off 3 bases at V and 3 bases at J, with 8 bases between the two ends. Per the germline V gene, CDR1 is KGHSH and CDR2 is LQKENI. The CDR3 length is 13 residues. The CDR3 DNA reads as TGTGCCAGCTCACCGGCCCCTTACACTGAAGCTTTCTTT. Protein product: CASSPAPYTEAFF.

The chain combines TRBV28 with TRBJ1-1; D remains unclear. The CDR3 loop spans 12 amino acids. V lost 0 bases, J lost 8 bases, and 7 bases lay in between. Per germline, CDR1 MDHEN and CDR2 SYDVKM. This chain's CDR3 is CASSLWRKEAFF. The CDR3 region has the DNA TGTGCCAGCAGTTTATGGAGGAAAGAAGCTTTCTTT.

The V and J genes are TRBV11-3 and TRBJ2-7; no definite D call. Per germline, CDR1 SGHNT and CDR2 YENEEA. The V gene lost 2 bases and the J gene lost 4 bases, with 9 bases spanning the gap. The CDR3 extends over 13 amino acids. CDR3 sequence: CASSLRQLYEQYF. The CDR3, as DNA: TGTGCCAGCAGCTTAAGGCAGCTGTACGAGCAGTACTTC.

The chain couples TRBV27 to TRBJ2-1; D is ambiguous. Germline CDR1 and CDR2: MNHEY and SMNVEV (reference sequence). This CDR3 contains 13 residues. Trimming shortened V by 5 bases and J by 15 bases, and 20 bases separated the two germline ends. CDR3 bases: TGTGCCAGCAGTAAGCCCCCGGACCCATCTAGGTTCTTC. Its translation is CASSKPPDPSRFF.

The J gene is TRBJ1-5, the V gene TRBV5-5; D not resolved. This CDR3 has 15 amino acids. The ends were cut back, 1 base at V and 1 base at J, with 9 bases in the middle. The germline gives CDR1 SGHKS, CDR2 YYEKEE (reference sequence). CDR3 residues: CASSLRSESNQPQHF. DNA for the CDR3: TGTGCCAGCAGCTTGAGGTCAGAGAGCAATCAGCCCCAGCATTTT.

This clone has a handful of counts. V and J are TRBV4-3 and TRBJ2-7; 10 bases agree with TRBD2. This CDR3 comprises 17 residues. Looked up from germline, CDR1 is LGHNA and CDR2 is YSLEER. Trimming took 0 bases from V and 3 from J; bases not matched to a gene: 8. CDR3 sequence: CASSQDHLAGARYEQYF. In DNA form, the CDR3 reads TGCGCCAGCAGCCAAGATCACCTAGCGGGAGCCCGCTACGAGCAGTACTTC.

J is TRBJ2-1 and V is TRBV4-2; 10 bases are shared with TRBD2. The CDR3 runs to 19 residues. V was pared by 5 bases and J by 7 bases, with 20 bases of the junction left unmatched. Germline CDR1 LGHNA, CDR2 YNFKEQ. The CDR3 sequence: CASSSPKGLAGVSENEQFF. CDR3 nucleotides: TGTGCCAGCAGCTCACCTAAGGGGCTAGCGGGAGTGTCGGAGAATGAGCAGTTCTTC.

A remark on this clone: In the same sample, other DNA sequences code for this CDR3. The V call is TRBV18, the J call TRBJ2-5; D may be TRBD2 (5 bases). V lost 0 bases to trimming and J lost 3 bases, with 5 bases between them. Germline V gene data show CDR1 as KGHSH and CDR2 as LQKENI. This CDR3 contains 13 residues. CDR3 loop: CASSPPGEETQYF. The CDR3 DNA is TGTGCCAGCTCACCACCGGGAGAAGAGACCCAGTACTTC. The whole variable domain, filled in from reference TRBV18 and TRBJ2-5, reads NAGVMQNPRHLVRRRGQEARLRCSPMKGHSHVYWYRQLPEEGLKFMVYLQKENIIDESGMPKERFSAEFPKEGPSILRIQQVVRGDSAAYFCASSPPGEETQYFGPGTRLLVL.